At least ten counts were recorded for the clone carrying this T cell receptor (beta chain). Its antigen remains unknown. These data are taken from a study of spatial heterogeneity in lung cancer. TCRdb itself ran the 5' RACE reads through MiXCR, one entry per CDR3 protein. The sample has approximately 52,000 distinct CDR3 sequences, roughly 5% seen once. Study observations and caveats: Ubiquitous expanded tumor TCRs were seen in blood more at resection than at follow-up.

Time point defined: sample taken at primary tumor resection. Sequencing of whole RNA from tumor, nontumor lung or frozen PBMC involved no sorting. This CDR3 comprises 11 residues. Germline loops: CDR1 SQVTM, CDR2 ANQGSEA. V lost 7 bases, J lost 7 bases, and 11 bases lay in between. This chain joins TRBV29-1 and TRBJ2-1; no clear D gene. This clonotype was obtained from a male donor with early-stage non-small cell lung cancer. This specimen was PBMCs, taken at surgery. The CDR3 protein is CSAMTGNEQFF. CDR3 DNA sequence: TGCAGCGCGATGACTGGGAATGAGCAGTTCTTC.